Below, 25 T cell receptor beta chains from the same sample are listed, as sequenced in a study of cytomegalovirus exposure and HLA in healthy donors. It was with 60 Vbeta and 13 Jbeta primers that the PCR ran. Here immunoSEQ multiplex PCR was the method, and the copy in TCRdb shows in-frame clones only, minus some. The sample comprises roughly 190,000 clones, around 86% of which are singletons, and roughly 1.3% rests with the top ten. Sequenced input: PBMCs. All receptors come from a man younger than 45 in good health and CMV-seronegative.

The V and J genes are TRBV9 and TRBJ2-1; D is undetermined. CDR1 and CDR2 (germline): SGDLS, YYNGEE. The CDR3 is 14 amino acids. V was clipped by 0 bases and J by 4 bases, with 8 bases between them. In nucleotides, the CDR3 is TGTGCCAGCAGCGTAGATTCGGTATACAATGAGCAGTTCTTC. As protein: CASSVDSVYNEQFF.

As to this clone: One junction end does not reproduce the germline sequence, and a read error may be involved. The genes are TRBV7-9 and TRBJ2-4; D might be TRBD2 (5 bases). The CDR3 is 14 residues long. Germline CDR1 SEHNR, CDR2 FQNEAQ (reference sequence). The CDR3 here is CASSLGVAKNSQYF. DNA for the CDR3: TGTGCCAGCAGCTTGGGAGTAGCCAAAAACAGTCAGTACTTC. Full variable domain (outside the CDR3, taken from reference TRBV7-9 and TRBJ2-4): DTGVSQNPRHKITKRGQNVTFRCDPISEHNRLYWYRQTLGQGPEFLTYFQNEAQLEKSRLLSDRFSAERPKGSFSTLEIQRTEQGDSAMYLCASSLGVAKNSQYFGAGTRLSVL.

V usage is TRBV9 and J usage is TRBJ2-2; 8 nucleotides align to TRBD1. The CDR3 extends over 17 amino acids. Germline V CDR1 and CDR2: SGDLS, YYNGEE. Trimming cost V 3 bases and J 3 bases; bases outside gene matches: 10. The CDR3 loop is CASSAGGARGHTGELFF. CDR3 nucleotides: TGTGCCAGCAGCGCCGGCGGCGCCAGGGGGCACACCGGGGAGCTGTTTTTT.

This chain joins TRBV5-1 and TRBJ2-1; 11 bases match TRBD1. The junction had 13 bases not matched to a gene; V was cut back by 2 bases and J by 15 bases. Germline values: CDR1 SGHRS, CDR2 YFSETQ. The CDR3 sequence is 15 residues long. This CDR3 is CASSLGTGGAGNPFF. In DNA form, the CDR3 reads TGCGCCAGCAGCTTAGGGACAGGGGGAGCGGGAAATCCGTTCTTC.

The chain recombines TRBV5-1 with TRBJ1-1, with TRBD1 matching over 8 bases. In germline, CDR1 is SGHRS, CDR2 YFSETQ. Trimming removed 0 bases from V and 5 bases from J; junction bases left unmatched: 9. The CDR3 covers 16 residues. CDR3 nucleotide sequence: TGCGCCAGCAGCTTGGGTAGTCCAGGGGGCCATACTGAAGCTTTCTTT. Amino acids: CASSLGSPGGHTEAFF.

V gene TRBV11-2 combines with J gene TRBJ2-1; 7 positions agree with TRBD1. V lost 1 base and J lost 8; bases outside the gene matches: 8. This CDR3 is 15 amino acids long. Germline-derived CDR1 and CDR2 are SGHAT and FQNNGV. Here the CDR3 DNA reads TGTGCCAGCAGCTTAGGGGACAGAGGGTTGGATGAGCAGTTCTTC. It translates to CASSLGDRGLDEQFF.

The chain joins TRBV2 to TRBJ2-1; TRBD1 aligns across 10 bases. CDR3 size: 15 residues. The germline gives CDR1 SNHLY, CDR2 FYNNEI. J gave up 4 bases and V 8 bases, and 8 bases lay outside the gene matches. CDR3 DNA: TGTGCCAGCGGATCCCCGGGACAGGGGTACAATGAGCAGTTCTTC. It encodes CASGSPGQGYNEQFF.

This chain connects TRBV4-1 to TRBJ2-1; 11 bases agree with TRBD2. V lost 4 bases, J lost 9 bases, and 14 bases stayed unmatched. Looked up from germline, CDR1 is MGHRA and CDR2 is YSYEKL. The CDR3 contains 17 residues. CDR3 residues: CASSPRGGTSGSGEQFF. The CDR3, as DNA: TGCGCCAGCAGCCCCAGGGGGGGAACTAGCGGGAGCGGTGAGCAGTTCTTC.

The gene calls are TRBV6-1 and TRBJ2-7; 7 bases match TRBD2. The CDR3 runs to 15 residues. Germline V CDR1 and CDR2: MNHNS, SASEGT. The V and J ends lost 7 bases and 0 bases, in that order; junction bases with no gene match: 9. For the CDR3, the DNA is TGTGCCAGCAACAACCTAGCGGACCTCTCCTACGAGCAGTACTTC. It specifies CASNNLADLSYEQYF.

CDR3 bases: TGTGCCAGCAGTTACTCGAAGCGGGGGCCCGCCTACGAGCAGTACTTC. Translating gives CASSYSKRGPAYEQYF. The chain has TRBV6-5 and TRBJ2-7, with 8 bases identical to TRBD2. Germline CDR1 and CDR2: MNHEY and SVGAGI. V gave up 0 bases and J gave up 2 bases; unmatched junction bases: 6. The CDR3 loop spans 16 amino acids.

The chain employs TRBV5-4 and TRBJ2-2, with D possibly matching TRBD2 (6 bases). The CDR3 runs to 13 residues. Deletions cut 4 bases from V and 8 bases from J, with 12 bases between. Germline CDR1 reads SGHNT; CDR2 reads YYREEE (reference sequence). CDR3 in amino acids: CASSPEGSGELFF. The CDR3 DNA is TGTGCCAGCAGCCCGGAGGGGTCGGGGGAGCTGTTTTTT. Complete variable domain (other parts from reference TRBV5-4 and TRBJ2-2): ETGVTQSPTHLIKTRGQQVTLRCSSQSGHNTVSWYQQALGQGPQFIFQYYREEENGRGNFPPRFSGLQFPNYSSELNVNALELDDSALYLCASSPEGSGELFFGEGSRLTVL.

The chain joins TRBV4-1 to TRBJ1-3; possibly TRBD1 for D (5 bases). The germline V and J ends were trimmed by 0 bases and 4 bases, with 13 bases remaining between them. The CDR3 extends over 16 amino acids. Germline V gene lookup returns CDR1 MGHRA and CDR2 YSYEKL. The CDR3 DNA reads TGCGCCAGCAGCCAAGATCCATCGGGGGTCGGAAACACCATATATTTT. This encodes CASSQDPSGVGNTIYF.

J is TRBJ2-5 and V is TRBV27; a possible D gene is TRBD1 (5 bases). The DNA end is more similar to TRBJ2-7, so the J call may be wrong. Looked up from germline, CDR1 is MNHEY and CDR2 is SMNVEV (reference sequence). CDR3 size: 15 residues. For the CDR3, the DNA is TGTGCCAGCAGTTTTAGAAGGGGCAGCTCCTACGAGCAGTACTTC. This sequence encodes CASSFRRGSSYEQYF.

CDR3 bases: TGTGCCAGCAGTTTATCGCGACAGGGGAATGAAAAACTGTTTTTT. It translates to CASSLSRQGNEKLFF. J is TRBJ1-4 and V is TRBV27, with 8 bases identical to TRBD1. The germline CDR1 and CDR2 sequences are MNHEY and SMNVEV (reference sequence). The ends lost 0 bases at V and 5 bases at J; junction bases unmatched: 2. This CDR3 contains 15 residues.

This sequence joins TRBV19 and TRBJ2-7; 7 bases fit TRBD2. The CDR3 totals 15 residues. After removal of 1 base from V and 2 bases from J, the junction contained 5 bases not matched to a gene. CDR1 LNHDA and CDR2 SQIVND come from the germline V gene (reference sequence). The CDR3 DNA follows: TGTGCCAGTAGTATAGGTGGGCTAGCGGCCTACGAGCAGTACTTC. Encoded protein: CASSIGGLAAYEQYF.

This chain uses TRBV19 with TRBJ2-3, with 7 positions matching TRBD1. The germline CDR1 and CDR2 sequences are LNHDA and SQIVND (reference sequence). With V trimmed by 3 bases and J by 2 bases, 8 bases remained unmatched. The CDR3 length is 16 residues. CDR3 sequence reads: CASSIPRDSPTDTQYF. CDR3 coding DNA: TGTGCCAGTAGTATCCCCCGGGACAGCCCCACAGATACGCAGTATTTT.

The chain combines TRBV5-1 with TRBJ2-2; a weak D match, TRBD2 (6 bases). Per the germline V gene, CDR1 is SGHRS and CDR2 is YFSETQ. The V and J ends lost 5 bases and 4 bases respectively, with 9 bases between them. The CDR3 totals 13 residues. CDR3 coding DNA: TGCGCCAGCAGGCGGGGACCCACCGGGGAGCTGTTTTTT. As protein: CASRRGPTGELFF.

The chain recombines TRBV19 with TRBJ1-3, with D tentatively TRBD1 (6 bases). Trimming left V 4 bases short and J 0 bases short, with 16 bases between. Germline V CDR1 and CDR2: LNHDA, SQIVND (reference sequence). The CDR3 is 17 residues long. CDR3 region: CASSTPGHSSSGNTIYF. CDR3 bases: TGTGCCAGTAGTACACCGGGACATAGCAGCTCTGGAAACACCATATATTTT.

The J gene is TRBJ2-2, the V gene TRBV7-9; TRBD2 might be the D (6 bases). V dropped 8 bases and J dropped 7 bases, with 11 bases sitting between them. The CDR3 spans 12 residues. Per germline, CDR1 SEHNR and CDR2 FQNEAQ (reference sequence). The CDR3 here is CASGGRVGELFF. CDR3 DNA: TGTGCCAGCGGGGGGAGAGTCGGGGAGCTGTTTTTT.

Regarding this clone: This likely traces to a read error, being one base from a far larger clone. V is TRBV11-2 and J is TRBJ2-1, with D perhaps TRBD1 (5 bases). CDR1 and CDR2 (germline): SGHAT, FQNNGV. Trimming took 2 bases from V and 5 from J, leaving 10 bases between them. The CDR3 has 14 residues. In DNA form, the CDR3 reads TGTGCCAGCAGCTTACGGCAGGACAACAATGAGCAGTTCTTC. It yields the protein CASSLRQDNNEQFF.

The chain employs TRBV11-3 and TRBJ1-1; D ambiguous. The CDR3 covers 12 residues. Deletions cut 5 bases from V and 10 bases from J, with 14 bases between. Germline values: CDR1 SGHNT, CDR2 YENEEA. DNA of the CDR3: TGTGCCAGCAGCAAATCCGATGGGAGAGCTTTCTTT. It yields the protein CASSKSDGRAFF.

The genes are TRBV6-5 and TRBJ2-7; 9 bases match TRBD1. This CDR3 is built from 11 residues. CDR1 MNHEY and CDR2 SVGAGI come from the germline V gene. V shed 5 bases and J 9 bases; nucleotides not matched to a gene: 2. CDR3 DNA sequence: TGTGCCAGCAGTAGGACAGGGGCGCAGTACTTC. Its protein product is CASSRTGAQYF.

The chain is built from TRBV28 and TRBJ1-4; maybe TRBD1 (5 bases). In germline, CDR1 is MDHEN, CDR2 SYDVKM. The CDR3 spans 12 residues. V gave up 6 bases and J gave up 4 bases, with 6 bases separating them. The CDR3: CASRQDNEKLFF. The CDR3 DNA follows: TGTGCCAGCAGACAGGATAATGAAAAACTGTTTTTT.

J is TRBJ1-1 and V is TRBV5-1; D gene unclear. The germline gives CDR1 SGHRS, CDR2 YFSETQ. The CDR3 runs 13 residues. Trimming stripped 3 bases from V and 0 bases from J, with 6 bases between. CDR3 residues: CASSYELNTEAFF. CDR3 in DNA: TGCGCCAGCAGCTACGAGTTGAACACTGAAGCTTTCTTT.

The genes are TRBV20-1 and TRBJ1-2; D possibly corresponds to TRBD1 (6 bases). Germline CDR1 DFQATT, CDR2 SNEGSKA (reference sequence). The CDR3 contains 11 residues. The V end lost 5 bases, the J end lost 6 bases, and 10 bases lay between the germline ends. CDR3 in DNA: TGCAGTGCTCGACAGGCAGATGGCTACACCTTC. It yields the protein CSARQADGYTF.